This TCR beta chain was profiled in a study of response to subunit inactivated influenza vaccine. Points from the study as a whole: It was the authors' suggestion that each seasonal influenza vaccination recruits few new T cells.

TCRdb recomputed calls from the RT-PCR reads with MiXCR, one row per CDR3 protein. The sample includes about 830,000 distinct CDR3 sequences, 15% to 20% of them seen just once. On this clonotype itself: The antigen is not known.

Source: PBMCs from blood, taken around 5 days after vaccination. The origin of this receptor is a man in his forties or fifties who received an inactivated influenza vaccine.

The CDR3 sequence: CASSQVGMTYEQYF. In nucleotides, the CDR3 is TGTGCCAGCAGCCAAGTTGGAATGACCTACGAGCAGTACTTC. V usage is TRBV4-2 and J usage is TRBJ2-7; D is uncertain. This CDR3 is 14 amino acids long. V lost 1 base and J 2 bases, leaving 9 bases between the germline ends. The germline V gene has CDR1 LGHNA and CDR2 YNFKEQ.